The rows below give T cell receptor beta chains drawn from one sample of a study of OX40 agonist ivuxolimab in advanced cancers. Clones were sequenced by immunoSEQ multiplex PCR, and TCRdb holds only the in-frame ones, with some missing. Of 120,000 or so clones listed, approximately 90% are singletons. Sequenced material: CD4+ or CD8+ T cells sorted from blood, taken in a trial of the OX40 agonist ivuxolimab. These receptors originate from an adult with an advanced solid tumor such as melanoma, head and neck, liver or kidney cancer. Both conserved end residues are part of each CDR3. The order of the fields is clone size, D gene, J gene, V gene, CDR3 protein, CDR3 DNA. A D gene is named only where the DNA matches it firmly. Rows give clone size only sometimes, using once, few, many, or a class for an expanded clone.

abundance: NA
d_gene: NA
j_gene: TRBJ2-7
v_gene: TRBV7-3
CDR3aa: CASSLRAPGEQYF
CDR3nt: TGTGCCAGCAGCTTAAGGGCCCCTGGGGAGCAGTACTTC

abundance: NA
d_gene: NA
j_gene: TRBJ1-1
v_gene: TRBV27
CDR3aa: CASSPGVGMNTEAFF
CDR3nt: TGTGCCAGCAGCCCGGGGGTGGGAATGAACACTGAAGCTTTCTTT

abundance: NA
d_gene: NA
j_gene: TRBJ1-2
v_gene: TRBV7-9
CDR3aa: CASSLVPSLGARYGYTF
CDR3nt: TGTGCCAGCAGCTTAGTTCCCTCTCTGGGGGCGCGCTATGGCTACACCTTC

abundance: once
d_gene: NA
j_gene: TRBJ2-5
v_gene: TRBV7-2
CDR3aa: CASSSPGVRKYF
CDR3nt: TGTGCCAGCAGCTCCCCAGGCGTCAGGAAGTACTTC

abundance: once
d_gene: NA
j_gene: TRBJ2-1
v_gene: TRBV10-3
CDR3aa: CAILHTGGAYNEQFF
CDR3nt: TGTGCCATCCTGCATACCGGCGGGGCATACAATGAGCAGTTCTTC

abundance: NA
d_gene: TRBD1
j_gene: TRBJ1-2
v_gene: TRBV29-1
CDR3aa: CSVGTGPNYGYTF
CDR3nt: TGCAGCGTCGGGACAGGACCTAACTATGGCTACACCTTC

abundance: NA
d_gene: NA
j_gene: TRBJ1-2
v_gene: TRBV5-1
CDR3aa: CASSLKLGREGYGYTF
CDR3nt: TGCGCCAGCAGCTTGAAGTTGGGAAGGGAGGGCTATGGCTACACCTTC

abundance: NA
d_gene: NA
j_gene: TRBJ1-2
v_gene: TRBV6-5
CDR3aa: CASSYGENYGYTF
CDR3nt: TGTGCCAGCAGTTACGGGGAGAACTATGGCTACACCTTC

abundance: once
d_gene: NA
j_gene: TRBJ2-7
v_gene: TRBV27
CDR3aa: CASSSWTEPYEQYF
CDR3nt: TGTGCCAGCAGTTCCTGGACAGAACCGTACGAGCAGTACTTC

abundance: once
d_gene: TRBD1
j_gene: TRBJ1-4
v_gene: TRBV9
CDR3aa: CASSVAPTGGDEKLFF
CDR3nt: TGTGCCAGCAGCGTAGCCCCGACAGGGGGGGATGAAAAACTGTTTTTT

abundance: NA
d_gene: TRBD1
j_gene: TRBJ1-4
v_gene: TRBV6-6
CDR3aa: CASRTTGTEPEKLFF
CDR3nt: TGTGCCAGCAGAACGACCGGGACAGAGCCCGAAAAACTGTTTTTT

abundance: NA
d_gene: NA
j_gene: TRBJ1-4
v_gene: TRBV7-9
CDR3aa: CASSLGGSEKLFF
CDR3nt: TGTGCCAGCAGCTTAGGCGGGAGTGAAAAACTGTTTTTT

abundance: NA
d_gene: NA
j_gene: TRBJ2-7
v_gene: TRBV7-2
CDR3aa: CASSFSGIGGDTYEQYF
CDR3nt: TGTGCCAGCAGCTTCTCCGGCATAGGTGGGGATACCTACGAGCAGTACTTC

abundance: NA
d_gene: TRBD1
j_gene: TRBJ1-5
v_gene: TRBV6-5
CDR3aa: CASSGQGRNQPQHF
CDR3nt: TGTGCCAGCAGCGGACAGGGACGCAATCAGCCCCAGCATTTT

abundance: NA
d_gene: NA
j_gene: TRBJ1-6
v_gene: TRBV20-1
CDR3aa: CSASIDSPLHF
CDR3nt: TGCAGTGCTTCTATTGATTCACCCCTCCACTTT

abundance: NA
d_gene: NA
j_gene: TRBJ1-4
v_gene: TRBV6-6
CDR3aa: CASRSNEKLFF
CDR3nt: TGTGCCAGCAGAAGTAATGAAAAACTGTTTTTT

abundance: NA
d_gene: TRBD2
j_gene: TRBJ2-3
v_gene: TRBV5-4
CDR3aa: CASSPSSGRGADTQYF
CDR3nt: TGTGCCAGCAGCCCCTCTAGCGGGAGGGGTGCAGATACGCAGTATTTT

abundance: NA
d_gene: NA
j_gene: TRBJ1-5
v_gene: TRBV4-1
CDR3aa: CASSQFAGDNQPQHF
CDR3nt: TGCGCCAGCAGCCAATTTGCGGGAGACAATCAGCCCCAGCATTTT

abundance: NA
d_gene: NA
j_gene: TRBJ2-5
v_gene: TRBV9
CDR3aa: CASSVEGIRGETQYF
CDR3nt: TGTGCCAGCAGCGTAGAGGGAATACGTGGAGAGACCCAGTACTTC

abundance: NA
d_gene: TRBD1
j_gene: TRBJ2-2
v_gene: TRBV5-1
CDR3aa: CASSLAGTGYSGELFF
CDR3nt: TGCGCCAGCAGCTTGGCCGGGACAGGGTATTCCGGGGAGCTGTTTTTT

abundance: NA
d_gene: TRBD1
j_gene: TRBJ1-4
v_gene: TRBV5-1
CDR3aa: CASSLAKTGGNEKLFF
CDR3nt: TGCGCCAGCAGCTTGGCCAAGACAGGGGGGAATGAAAAACTGTTTTTT

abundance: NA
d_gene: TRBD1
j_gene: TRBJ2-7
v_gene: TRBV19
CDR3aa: CASSGTGGTYEQYF
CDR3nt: TGTGCCAGTAGCGGGACAGGGGGCACCTACGAGCAGTACTTC

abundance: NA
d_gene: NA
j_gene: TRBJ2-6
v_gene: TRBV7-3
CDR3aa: CASSSGQPGANVLTF
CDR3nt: TGTGCCAGCAGCTCCGGACAGCCTGGGGCCAACGTCCTGACTTTC

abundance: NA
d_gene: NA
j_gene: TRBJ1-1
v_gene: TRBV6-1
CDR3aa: CASSEVVDGTEAFF
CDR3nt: TGTGCCAGCAGTGAAGTAGTGGACGGGACTGAAGCTTTCTTT

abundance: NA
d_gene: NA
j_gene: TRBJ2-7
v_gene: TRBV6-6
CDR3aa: CASRGRKGSYEQYF
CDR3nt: TGTGCCAGCAGGGGCCGAAAGGGTTCCTACGAGCAGTACTTC

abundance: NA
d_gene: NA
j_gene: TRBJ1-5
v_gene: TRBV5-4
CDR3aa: CASSLGGGFNQPQHF
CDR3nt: TGTGCCAGCAGCTTGGGGGGGGGCTTTAATCAGCCCCAGCATTTT

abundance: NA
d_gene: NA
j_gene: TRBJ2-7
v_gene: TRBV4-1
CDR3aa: CASSQEGTTYEQYF
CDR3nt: TGCGCCAGCAGCCAAGAAGGCACAACCTACGAGCAGTACTTC

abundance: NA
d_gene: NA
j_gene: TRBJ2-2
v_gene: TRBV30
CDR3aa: CAWRDQGVTGELFF
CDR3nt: TGTGCCTGGAGGGACCAGGGTGTGACCGGGGAGCTGTTTTTT

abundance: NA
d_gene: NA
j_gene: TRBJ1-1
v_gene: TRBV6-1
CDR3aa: CASSEVGGIEAFF
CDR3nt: TGTGCCAGCAGTGAAGTTGGTGGCATTGAAGCTTTCTTT

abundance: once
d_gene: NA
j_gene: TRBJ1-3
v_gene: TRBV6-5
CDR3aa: CASGLQGPLGNTIYF
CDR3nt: TGTGCCAGCGGGCTCCAAGGACCTCTTGGAAACACCATATATTTT

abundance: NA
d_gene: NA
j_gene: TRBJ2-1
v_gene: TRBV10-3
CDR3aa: CAISESKIQGTGYNEQFF
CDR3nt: TGTGCCATCAGTGAGTCGAAAATTCAGGGGACGGGGTACAATGAGCAGTTCTTC

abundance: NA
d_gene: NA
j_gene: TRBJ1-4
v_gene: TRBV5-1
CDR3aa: CASSRDRNSNEKLFF
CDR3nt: TGCGCCAGCAGTAGAGATAGGAACTCCAATGAAAAACTGTTTTTT

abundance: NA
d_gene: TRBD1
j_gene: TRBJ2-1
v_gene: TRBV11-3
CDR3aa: CASSSGTGVGHEQFF
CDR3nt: TGTGCCAGCAGCTCCGGGACAGGGGTGGGCCATGAGCAGTTCTTC

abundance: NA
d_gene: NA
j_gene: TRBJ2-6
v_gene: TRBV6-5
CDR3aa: CASSYSGQSGANVLTF
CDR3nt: TGTGCCAGCAGTTATAGTGGTCAATCTGGGGCCAACGTCCTGACTTTC

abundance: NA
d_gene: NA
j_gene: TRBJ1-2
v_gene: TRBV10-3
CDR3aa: CAISGWGRSGYTF
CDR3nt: TGTGCCATCAGTGGATGGGGGCGAAGTGGCTACACCTTC

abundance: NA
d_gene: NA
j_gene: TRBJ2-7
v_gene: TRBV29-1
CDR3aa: CSVLSWGQGYEQYF
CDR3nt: TGCAGCGTTCTAAGTTGGGGGCAGGGCTACGAGCAGTACTTC

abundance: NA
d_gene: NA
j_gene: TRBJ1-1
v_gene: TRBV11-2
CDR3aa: CASSQGTGGAGNTEAFF
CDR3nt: TGTGCCAGCAGCCAAGGAACAGGAGGAGCAGGGAACACTGAAGCTTTCTTT

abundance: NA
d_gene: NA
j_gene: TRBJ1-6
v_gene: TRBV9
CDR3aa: CASSVGQGNSPLHF
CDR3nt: TGTGCCAGCAGCGTAGGTCAGGGTAATTCACCCCTCCACTTT